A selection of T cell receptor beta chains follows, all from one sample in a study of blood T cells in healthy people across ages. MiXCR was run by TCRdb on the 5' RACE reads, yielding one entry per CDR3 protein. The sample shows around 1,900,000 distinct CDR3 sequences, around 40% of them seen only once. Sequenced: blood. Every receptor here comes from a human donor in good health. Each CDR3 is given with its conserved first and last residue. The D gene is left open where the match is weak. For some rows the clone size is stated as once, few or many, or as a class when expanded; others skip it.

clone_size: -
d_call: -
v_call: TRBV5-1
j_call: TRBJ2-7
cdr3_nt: TGCGCCAGCAGCTCTACCCAGGGGGGCTACGAGCAGTACTTC
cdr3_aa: CASSSTQGGYEQYF

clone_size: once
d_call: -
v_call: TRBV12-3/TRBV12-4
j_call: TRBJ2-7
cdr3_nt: TGTGCCAGCAGTTTCTGGGGGAGAGGGGACGAGCAGTACTTC
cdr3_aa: CASSFWGRGDEQYF

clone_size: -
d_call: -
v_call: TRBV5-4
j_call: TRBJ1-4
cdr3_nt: TGTGCCAGCAGCCCCAGCTCCTCACAGAGGGAAAAACTGTTTTTT
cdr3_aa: CASSPSSSQREKLFF

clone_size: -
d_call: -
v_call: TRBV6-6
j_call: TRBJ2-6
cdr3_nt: TGTGCCAGCAGTTACTATGTGGGTTCCTCTGGGGCCAACGTCCTGACTTTC
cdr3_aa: CASSYYVGSSGANVLTF

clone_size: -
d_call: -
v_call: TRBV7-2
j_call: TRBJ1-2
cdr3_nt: TGTGCCAGCAGCCCATCCCGGGACGGGAGTGACTATGGCTACACCTTC
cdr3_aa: CASSPSRDGSDYGYTF

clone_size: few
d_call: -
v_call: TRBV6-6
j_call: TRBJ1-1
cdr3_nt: TGTGCCAGCAGTTACAAAGGGTCGGGGTATTCCAACACTGAAGCTTTCTTT
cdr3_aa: CASSYKGSGYSNTEAFF

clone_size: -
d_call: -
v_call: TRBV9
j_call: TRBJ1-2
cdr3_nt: TGTGCCAGCAGCCTAGGACAGTCCCGAAACTATGGCTACACCTTC
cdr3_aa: CASSLGQSRNYGYTF

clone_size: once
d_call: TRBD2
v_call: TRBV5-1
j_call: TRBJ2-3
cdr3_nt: TGCGCCAGCAGCCTCGAGTGGGGGGGAGGGCATACGCAGTATTTT
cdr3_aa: CASSLEWGGGHTQYF

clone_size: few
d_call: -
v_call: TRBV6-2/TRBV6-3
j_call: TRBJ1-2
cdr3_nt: TGTGCCAGCAGTTACTCGACTGTAAAGGTTTATGGCTACACCTTC
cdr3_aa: CASSYSTVKVYGYTF

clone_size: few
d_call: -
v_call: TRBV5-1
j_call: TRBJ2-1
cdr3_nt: TGCGCCAGTACGGCCGCCTACAATGAGCAGTTCTTC
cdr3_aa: CASTAAYNEQFF

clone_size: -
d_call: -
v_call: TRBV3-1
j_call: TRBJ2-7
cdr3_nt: TGTGCCAGCAGCCAAATAGGGGTGGGGATCTACGAGCAGTACTTC
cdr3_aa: CASSQIGVGIYEQYF

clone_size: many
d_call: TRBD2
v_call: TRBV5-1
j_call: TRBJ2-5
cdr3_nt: TGTGCCAGCAGCTTAGGCGGGACTAGCGGTGAGACCCAGTACTTC
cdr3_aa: CASSLGGTSGETQYF

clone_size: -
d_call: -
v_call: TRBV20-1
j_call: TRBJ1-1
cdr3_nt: TGCAGTGCTGGAGGGGGGGGCGAAGCTTTCTTT
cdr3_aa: CSAGGGGEAFF

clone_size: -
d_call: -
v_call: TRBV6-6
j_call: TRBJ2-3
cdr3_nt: TGTGCCAGCAGTTACGGCGGGGATAGCACAGATACGCAGTATTTT
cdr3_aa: CASSYGGDSTDTQYF

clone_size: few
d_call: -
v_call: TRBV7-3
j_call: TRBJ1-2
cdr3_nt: TGTGCCAGCAGACCCCCCGACGGGGGCTACACCTTC
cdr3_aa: CASRPPDGGYTF

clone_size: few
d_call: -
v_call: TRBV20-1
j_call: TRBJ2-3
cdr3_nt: TGCAGTGCAATCCAGGGAGACAGCACAGATACGCAGTATTTT
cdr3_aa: CSAIQGDSTDTQYF

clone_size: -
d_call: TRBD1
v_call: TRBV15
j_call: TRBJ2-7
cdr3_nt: TGTGCCACCAGCGGAGACAGGGAGTTTCGGTACGAGCAGTACTTC
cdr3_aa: CATSGDREFRYEQYF

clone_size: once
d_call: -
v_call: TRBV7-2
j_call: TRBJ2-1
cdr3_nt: TGTGCCAGCAGCTTAAGGTGGGGCGGGCACAATGAGCAGTTCTTC
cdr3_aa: CASSLRWGGHNEQFF

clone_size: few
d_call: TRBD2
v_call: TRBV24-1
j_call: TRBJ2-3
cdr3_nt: TGTGCCACCAGTGACCGAACTAGCGGGGGGGCAAAAGATACGCAGTATTTT
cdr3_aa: CATSDRTSGGAKDTQYF

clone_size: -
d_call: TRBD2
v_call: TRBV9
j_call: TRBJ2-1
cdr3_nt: TGTGCCAGCAGCAGGAGCGGGGGGGCCGGTGAGCAGTTCTTC
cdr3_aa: CASSRSGGAGEQFF

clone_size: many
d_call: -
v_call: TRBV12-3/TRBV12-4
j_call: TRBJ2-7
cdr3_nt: TGTGCCAGCAGTGCCGCCTTGAGGGACGGGATCTACGAGCAGTACTTC
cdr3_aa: CASSAALRDGIYEQYF

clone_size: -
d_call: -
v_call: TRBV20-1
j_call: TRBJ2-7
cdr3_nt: TGCAGTGCTATAAAGTCGAACATTAACTACGAGCAGTACTTC
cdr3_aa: CSAIKSNINYEQYF

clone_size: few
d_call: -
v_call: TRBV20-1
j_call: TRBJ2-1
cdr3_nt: TGCAGTGCTAAAGAAAACAATGAGCAGTTCTTC
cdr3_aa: CSAKENNEQFF

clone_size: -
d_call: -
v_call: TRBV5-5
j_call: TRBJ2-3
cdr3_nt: TGTGCCAGCAGTTCGGACCTAGATACGCAGTATTTT
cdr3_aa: CASSSDLDTQYF